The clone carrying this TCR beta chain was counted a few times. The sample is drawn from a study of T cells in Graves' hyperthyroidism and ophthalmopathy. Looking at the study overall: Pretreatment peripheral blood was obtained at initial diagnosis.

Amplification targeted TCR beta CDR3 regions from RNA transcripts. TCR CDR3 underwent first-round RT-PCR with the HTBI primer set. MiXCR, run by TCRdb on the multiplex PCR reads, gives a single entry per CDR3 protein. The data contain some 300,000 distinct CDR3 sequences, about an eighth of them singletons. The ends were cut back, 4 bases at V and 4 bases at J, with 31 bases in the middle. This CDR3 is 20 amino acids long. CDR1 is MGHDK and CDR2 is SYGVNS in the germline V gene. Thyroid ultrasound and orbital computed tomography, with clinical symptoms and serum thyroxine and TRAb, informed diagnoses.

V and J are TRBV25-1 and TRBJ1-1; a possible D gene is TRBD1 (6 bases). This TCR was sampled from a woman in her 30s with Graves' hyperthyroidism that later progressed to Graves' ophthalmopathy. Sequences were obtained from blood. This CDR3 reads CASSGRGDGVNGRWGTEAFF. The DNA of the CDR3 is TGTGCCAGCAGTGGAAGGGGGGACGGTGTGAACGGCCGATGGGGCACTGAAGCTTTCTTT.